This T cell receptor (beta chain) was identified in a study of T cells in tuberculosis. Across the study: The T cells targeted glucose monomycolate, a mycobacterial lipid, via CD1B.

This clone occurred once. Assay: immunoSEQ multiplex PCR; the TCRdb copy retains only in-frame clones and omits some. The sample yields nearly 60,000 clones, nearly 90% seen once. This CDR3 has 13 amino acids. Germline V lookup: CDR1 SGHRS, CDR2 YFSETQ. V was trimmed by 3 bases and J by 5 bases, leaving 9 bases between them. Cells were sorted from thawed PBMC rested overnight and stained with GMM-loaded CD1B tetramer, viability dye and anti-CD3. The CD1B tetramers carried C32 glucose monomycolate purified from Rhodococcus equi. CD14-expressing monocytes were removed from PBMC before cryopreservation and sorting.

The rearrangement links TRBV5-1 to TRBJ1-5; tentatively, D is TRBD1 (5 bases). The receptor was isolated from an adult woman with latent tuberculosis. Material: CD1b-GMM tetramer-negative cells sorted from PBMCs. The DNA for the CDR3 is TGCGCCAGCAGCTGGGGCAGCGATCAGCCCCAGCATTTT. It encodes CASSWGSDQPQHF.